The T cell receptor beta chain under discussion was sequenced for a study of T-cell reconstitution after alpha-beta-depleted transplantation in children. The study's findings and limits: Reportedly, only several hundred clones from non-depleted graft cells drove alpha-beta T-cell counts at about two months. Newly generated T cells supplied most T-cell counts and diversity one year post-transplant. Elevated TCRbeta diversity at day 60 was traced, in some patients, to surviving recipient T cells and thymic progenitors.

With V trimmed by 1 base and J by 5 bases, 8 bases remained unmatched. This CDR3 spans 15 amino acids. CDR1 and CDR2 (germline): SGHRS, YFSETQ. TCRbeta library construction was performed incorporating unique molecular identifiers. TCRdb independently ran MiXCR on the PCR reads; one entry per CDR3 protein. Found here are a few hundred thousand distinct CDR3 sequences, around 15% of them singletons; the top ten hold under 30%. For this clonotype: What it binds is unknown.

The sequencing used PBMCs, mostly from graft donor cells, collected 360 days after TCRalphabeta/CD19-depleted stem cell transplant. This receptor was taken from a boy in the first two years of life who had a stem cell transplant for Wiskott-Aldrich syndrome, so the T cells may come from the graft donor. V usage is TRBV5-1 and J usage is TRBJ2-5, with TRBD1 matching 7 bases. The CDR3 sequence: CASSLSSGQWETQYF. The CDR3 bases are TGCGCCAGCAGCTTGAGTTCGGGACAGTGGGAGACCCAGTACTTC.